This T cell receptor beta chain was identified in a study of somatic mutations in cytotoxic T cells in rheumatoid arthritis. In the study overall: Patients gave 30 ml EDTA peripheral blood immediately after diagnosis, prior to starting treatment.

V was pared by 9 bases and J by 0 bases, with 9 bases between. The germline CDR1 and CDR2 sequences are MNHEY and SMNVEV (reference sequence). The CDR3 has 12 residues. Measured with immunoSEQ multiplex PCR; TCRdb has only the in-frame clones, and not every one. The sample consists of tens of thousands of clones, around 80% of them appearing once. Source material: CD8+ T cells sorted from blood. The genes are TRBV27 and TRBJ2-7, with a tentative D call TRBD1 (5 bases). This TCR came from an adult with rheumatoid arthritis. The CDR3 DNA follows: TGTGCCAGTTTCGACAGCTCCTACGAGCAGTACTTC. It specifies CASFDSSYEQYF.